A selection of T cell receptor beta chains follows, all from one sample in a study of shared clonotypes between healthy human individuals. Method: immunoSEQ multiplex PCR; TCRdb's copy keeps in-frame clones and lacks some. The sample consists of about 750,000 clones, 90% to 95% of them appearing once. The sample was naive CD8+ T cells sorted from blood. The receptors originated from a man aged 30-40 years in good health. The CDR3 runs from the conserved cysteine through the conserved F or W. Each record gives: clone size, D gene, J gene, V gene, CDR3 DNA, CDR3 protein. A D gene is named only where the DNA matches it firmly. The size field is filled for only some rows; it gives once, few, many or a size class.

clone_size: NA; d_call: TRBD2; j_call: TRBJ2-7; v_call: TRBV6-5; cdr3_nt: TGTGCCAGCAGTTACTTCCTTAGCGGGAGCTACGAGCAGTACTTC; cdr3_aa: CASSYFLSGSYEQYF
clone_size: NA; d_call: NA; j_call: TRBJ2-5; v_call: TRBV30; cdr3_nt: TGTGCCTGGAGTGCAGCGGTCGAGACCCAGTACTTC; cdr3_aa: CAWSAAVETQYF
clone_size: NA; d_call: NA; j_call: TRBJ2-7; v_call: TRBV27; cdr3_nt: TGTGCCAGCAGTTCGACGCCAACCTACGAGCAGTACTTC; cdr3_aa: CASSSTPTYEQYF
clone_size: NA; d_call: NA; j_call: TRBJ2-7; v_call: TRBV5-4; cdr3_nt: TGTGCCAGCAGCTTGCCAGATACCTACGAGCAGTACTTC; cdr3_aa: CASSLPDTYEQYF
clone_size: NA; d_call: TRBD1; j_call: TRBJ2-5; v_call: TRBV19; cdr3_nt: TGTGCCAGCCAAGCTTGGGACAGGGGGCGAGAGACCCAGTACTTC; cdr3_aa: CASQAWDRGRETQYF
clone_size: few; d_call: NA; j_call: TRBJ1-1; v_call: TRBV7-9; cdr3_nt: TGTGCCAGCAGCTCCCTGTTTTCTGAAGGTGGCACTGAAGCTTTCTTT; cdr3_aa: CASSSLFSEGGTEAFF
clone_size: NA; d_call: TRBD1; j_call: TRBJ1-1; v_call: TRBV7-6; cdr3_nt: TGTGCCAGCAGCAGGACAGGTCTGACTGAAGCTTTCTTT; cdr3_aa: CASSRTGLTEAFF
clone_size: NA; d_call: NA; j_call: TRBJ2-7; v_call: TRBV19; cdr3_nt: TGTGCCAGTAGCGCAGGGGTTCCCTACGAGCAGTACTTC; cdr3_aa: CASSAGVPYEQYF
clone_size: NA; d_call: TRBD2; j_call: TRBJ2-7; v_call: TRBV7-9; cdr3_nt: TGTGCCAGCAGTTCCGGACTAGCGGGACCCCTCGTTTTCGAGCAGTACTTC; cdr3_aa: CASSSGLAGPLVFEQYF
clone_size: NA; d_call: NA; j_call: TRBJ2-2; v_call: TRBV7-5; cdr3_nt: TGTGCCAGAAGATCAGGGGGAGAGCACACCGGGGAGCTGTTTTTT; cdr3_aa: CARRSGGEHTGELFF
clone_size: NA; d_call: NA; j_call: TRBJ2-2; v_call: TRBV4-2; cdr3_nt: TGTGCCAGCAGCCAAGATCCGGGACTCACCGGGGAGCTGTTTTTT; cdr3_aa: CASSQDPGLTGELFF
clone_size: NA; d_call: NA; j_call: TRBJ1-1; v_call: TRBV16; cdr3_nt: TGTGCCAGCGGCGCTAGCGGTTGGAACACTGAAGCTTTCTTT; cdr3_aa: CASGASGWNTEAFF
clone_size: once; d_call: NA; j_call: TRBJ2-3; v_call: TRBV28; cdr3_nt: TGTGCCAGCAGTTGGGCTGCAGATACGCAGTATTTT; cdr3_aa: CASSWAADTQYF
clone_size: NA; d_call: TRBD1; j_call: TRBJ2-1; v_call: TRBV9; cdr3_nt: TGTGCCAGCAACATCCAGGGGGCATGGGATGAGCAGTTCTTC; cdr3_aa: CASNIQGAWDEQFF
clone_size: NA; d_call: NA; j_call: TRBJ2-2; v_call: TRBV4-1; cdr3_nt: TGCGCCAGCAGCCAAGTTCCCGGGGAGCTGTTTTTT; cdr3_aa: CASSQVPGELFF
clone_size: once; d_call: NA; j_call: TRBJ2-7; v_call: TRBV4-3; cdr3_nt: TGCGCCAGCAGCCCTCGGACTGGAAGCTACGAGCAGTACTTC; cdr3_aa: CASSPRTGSYEQYF
clone_size: NA; d_call: NA; j_call: TRBJ2-1; v_call: TRBV6-9; cdr3_nt: TGTGCCAGCAGTTTACCGAGCGCGTTAGAGCAGTTCTTC; cdr3_aa: CASSLPSALEQFF
clone_size: NA; d_call: NA; j_call: TRBJ1-1; v_call: TRBV9; cdr3_nt: TGTGCCAGCAGCGTAGCGGTGATGAACACTGAAGCTTTCTTT; cdr3_aa: CASSVAVMNTEAFF
clone_size: NA; d_call: NA; j_call: TRBJ2-7; v_call: TRBV7-2; cdr3_nt: TGTGCCAGCAGCTTAGCGTCGGGACTCTCCTACGAGCAGTACTTC; cdr3_aa: CASSLASGLSYEQYF
clone_size: NA; d_call: NA; j_call: TRBJ1-2; v_call: TRBV6-5; cdr3_nt: TGTGCCAGCATAGGGGGGCGCGACTATGGCTACACCTTC; cdr3_aa: CASIGGRDYGYTF
clone_size: NA; d_call: NA; j_call: TRBJ1-3; v_call: TRBV7-6; cdr3_nt: TGTGCCAGCAGCTCGGAACAGGGATTCTCTGGAAACACCATATATTTT; cdr3_aa: CASSSEQGFSGNTIYF
clone_size: NA; d_call: NA; j_call: TRBJ2-7; v_call: TRBV27; cdr3_nt: TGTGCCAGCAGTCCCCCCAAGCGCGAGCAGTACTTC; cdr3_aa: CASSPPKREQYF
clone_size: NA; d_call: NA; j_call: TRBJ2-5; v_call: TRBV12-5; cdr3_nt: TGTGCTAGTGGTGCGGGAGCAGGGGATCGCCAAGAGACCCAGTACTTC; cdr3_aa: CASGAGAGDRQETQYF
clone_size: NA; d_call: NA; j_call: TRBJ2-1; v_call: TRBV7-2; cdr3_nt: TGTGCCAGCAGCCACCACTCGTCTAGCTTCATTGCTGAGCAGTTCTTC; cdr3_aa: CASSHHSSSFIAEQFF
clone_size: once; d_call: NA; j_call: TRBJ2-5; v_call: TRBV7-9; cdr3_nt: TGTGCCAGCAGCTCACAGGTGGGGGAGACCCAGTACTTC; cdr3_aa: CASSSQVGETQYF
clone_size: NA; d_call: NA; j_call: TRBJ2-7; v_call: TRBV27; cdr3_nt: TGTGCCAGCAGTTTAGTCGGGGAAGCCAGCTACGAGCAGTACTTC; cdr3_aa: CASSLVGEASYEQYF
clone_size: once; d_call: NA; j_call: TRBJ2-3; v_call: TRBV7-8; cdr3_nt: TGTGCCAGCAGCTTAGCTTCGTCCCCCGATACGCAGTATTTT; cdr3_aa: CASSLASSPDTQYF
clone_size: NA; d_call: TRBD1; j_call: TRBJ2-3; v_call: TRBV6-5; cdr3_nt: TGTGCCAGCAGTTACTCGAATACAGGGGCCACAGATACGCAGTATTTT; cdr3_aa: CASSYSNTGATDTQYF
clone_size: NA; d_call: NA; j_call: TRBJ2-7; v_call: TRBV7-2; cdr3_nt: TGTGCCAGCAGCTTACCTCTGGGGGCTGAGCAGTACTTC; cdr3_aa: CASSLPLGAEQYF
clone_size: once; d_call: NA; j_call: TRBJ2-3; v_call: TRBV27; cdr3_nt: TGTGCCAGCAGTTTAGTTCCACACACAGATACGCAGTATTTT; cdr3_aa: CASSLVPHTDTQYF
clone_size: NA; d_call: NA; j_call: TRBJ1-4; v_call: TRBV11-2; cdr3_nt: TGTGCCAGCAGCTTAGGGTTTGGATTGGAAAAACTGTTTTTT; cdr3_aa: CASSLGFGLEKLFF